This note documents a single T cell receptor (beta chain) sequence. As yet, its antigen is unknown. Primers: 60 Vbeta forward and 13 Jbeta reverse. Libraries were prepared by immunoSEQ multiplex PCR; TCRdb keeps only in-frame clonotypes and omits some of them. The data hold 150,000 to 200,000 clones, with 70% to 90% observed a single time. The sample comes from a study of cytomegalovirus exposure and HLA in healthy donors. In the study overall: Genotyping showed 81% of fewer than 500 donors falling in the Caucasian-associated ancestry cluster. Study-wide points: As confirmed in vitro, a few CMV-associated chains were specific for CMV antigens. Researchers left out some V segments, among them TRBV6-2 and TRBV6-3, as indistinguishable.

The CDR3 consists of 16 residues. Per the germline V gene, CDR1 is SGDLS and CDR2 is YYNGEE. J lost 8 bases, V lost 2 bases, and 11 bases had no gene match. The chain links TRBV9 to TRBJ2-4; TRBD1 aligns across 9 bases. Sequenced sample: PBMCs. The sequence was obtained from a woman aged 18 to 35 in good health and CMV-seronegative. CDR3 in amino acids: CASSVTGTGRQDIQYF. CDR3 sequence (DNA): TGTGCCAGCAGCGTGACTGGGACAGGGAGGCAGGACATTCAGTACTTC.